This T cell receptor beta chain was documented in a study of cytomegalovirus exposure and HLA in healthy donors. The overall study: Around 87 million unique TCRs, all from HLA-typed donors, were included in an early release of the data. Points from the study as a whole: Reported performance of the classifier showed diagnosis of cytomegalovirus status with high specificity and sensitivity.

To note about this clone: Its antigen is not identified.

Use of 60 Vbeta and 13 Jbeta primers characterized the PCR. Profiling relied on immunoSEQ multiplex PCR, and the TCRdb table lists in-frame clones only, not all of them. The repertoire holds about 210,000 clones, with about three quarters as singletons. This clonotype was obtained from a male donor in good health and CMV-seronegative. Sample: PBMCs.

The CDR3 sequence is CASRTPGAGGNQPQHF. For the CDR3, the DNA is TGTGCCAGCAGAACACCTGGGGCAGGGGGCAATCAGCCCCAGCATTTT. The rearrangement links TRBV28 to TRBJ1-5; D might be TRBD1 (6 bases). Germline CDR1 reads MDHEN; CDR2 reads SYDVKM. The CDR3 length is 16 residues. V dropped 6 bases and J dropped 2 bases, with 17 bases sitting between them.